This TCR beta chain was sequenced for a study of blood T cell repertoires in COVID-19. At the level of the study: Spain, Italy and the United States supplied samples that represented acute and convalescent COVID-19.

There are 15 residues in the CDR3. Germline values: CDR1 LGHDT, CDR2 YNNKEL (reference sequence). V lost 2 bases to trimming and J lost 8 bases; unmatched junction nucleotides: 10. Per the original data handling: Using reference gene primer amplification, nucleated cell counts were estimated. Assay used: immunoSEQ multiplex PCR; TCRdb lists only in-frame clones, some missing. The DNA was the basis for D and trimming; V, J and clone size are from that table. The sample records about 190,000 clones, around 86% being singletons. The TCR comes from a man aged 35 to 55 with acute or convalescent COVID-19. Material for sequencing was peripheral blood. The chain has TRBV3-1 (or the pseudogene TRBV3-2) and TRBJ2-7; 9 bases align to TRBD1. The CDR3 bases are TGTGCCAGCAGCCAACCCTCCCCGGGACAGGGTAAGCAGTACTTC. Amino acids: CASSQPSPGQGKQYF.